This T cell receptor (beta chain) comes out of a study of blood T cell repertoires in COVID-19. This table comes from immunoSEQ multiplex PCR, and its TCRdb copy is limited to in-frame clones, with some not included. The repertoire holds about 330,000 clones, with roughly 89% as singletons. Patients from Seattle were sampled longitudinally, starting during active infection. The V and J ends lost 2 bases and 4 bases respectively, with 12 bases between them. CDR1 LGHNT and CDR2 FRNRAP come from the germline V gene. The CDR3 length is 15 residues. The clonotype was recovered from a man aged 25 to 45 with COVID-19, enrolled during active disease. The specimen was peripheral blood. The chain has TRBV12-5 and TRBJ1-5; D unresolved. The CDR3 loop reads CASGLSQIGNQPQHF. The CDR3 nucleotides read TGTGCTAGTGGTTTGTCACAAATTGGTAATCAGCCCCAGCATTTT.